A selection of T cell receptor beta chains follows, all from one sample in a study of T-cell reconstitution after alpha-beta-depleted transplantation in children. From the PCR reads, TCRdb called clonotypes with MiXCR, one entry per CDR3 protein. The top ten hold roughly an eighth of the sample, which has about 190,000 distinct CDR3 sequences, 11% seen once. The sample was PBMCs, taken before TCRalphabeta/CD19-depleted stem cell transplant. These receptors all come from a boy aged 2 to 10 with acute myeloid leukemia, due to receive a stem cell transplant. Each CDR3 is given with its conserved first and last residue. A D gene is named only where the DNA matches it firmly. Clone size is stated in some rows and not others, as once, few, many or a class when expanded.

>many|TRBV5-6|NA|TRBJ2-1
CASSLVGQLEDEQFF
TGTGCCAGCAGCTTGGTCGGGCAGCTAGAAGATGAGCAGTTCTTC
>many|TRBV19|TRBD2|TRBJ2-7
CASSIYAGGTYEQYF
TGTGCCAGTAGTATATATGCGGGAGGAACCTACGAGCAGTACTTC
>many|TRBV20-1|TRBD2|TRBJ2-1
CSAPTSGPYNEQFF
TGCAGTGCTCCCACTAGCGGCCCCTACAATGAGCAGTTCTTC
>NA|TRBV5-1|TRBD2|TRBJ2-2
CASQSGEPGELFF
TGCGCCAGCCAGAGCGGGGAACCCGGGGAGCTGTTTTTT
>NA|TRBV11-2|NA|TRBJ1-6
CASSSAVIRDNSPLHF
TGTGCCAGCAGCTCCGCGGTTATACGGGATAATTCACCCCTCCACTTT
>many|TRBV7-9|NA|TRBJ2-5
CASSLAVGVQETQYF
TGTGCCAGCAGCTTAGCGGTAGGGGTGCAAGAGACCCAGTACTTC
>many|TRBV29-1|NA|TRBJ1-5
CSVEVQPNQPQHF
TGCAGCGTTGAGGTTCAGCCGAATCAGCCCCAGCATTTT
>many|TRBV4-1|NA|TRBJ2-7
CASSQDRQYEQYF
TGCGCCAGCAGCCAAGACCGGCAGTACGAGCAGTACTTC
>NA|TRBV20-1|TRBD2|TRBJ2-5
CCARDPTSGRREPQETQYF
TGCTGTGCTAGAGATCCGACTAGCGGGAGGAGGGAGCCCCAAGAGACCCAGTACTTC
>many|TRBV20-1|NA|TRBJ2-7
CSARGIREQYF
TGCAGTGCTAGAGGAATAAGGGAGCAGTACTTC
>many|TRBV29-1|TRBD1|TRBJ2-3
CSVATGKADTQYF
TGCAGCGTCGCGACAGGGAAGGCAGATACGCAGTATTTT
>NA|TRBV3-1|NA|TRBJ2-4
CASTQDMLVENIQYF
TGTGCCAGCACCCAAGATATGCTAGTAGAAAACATTCAGTACTTC
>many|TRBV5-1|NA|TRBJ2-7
CASSLSPGTSYEQYF
TGCGCCAGCAGCCTCTCCCCCGGGACCTCCTACGAGCAGTACTTC
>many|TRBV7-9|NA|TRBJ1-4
CASSPSGTHNEKLFF
TGTGCCAGCAGCCCTTCCGGGACACATAATGAAAAACTGTTTTTT
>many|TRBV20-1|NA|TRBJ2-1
CSAAPRSSYNEQFF
TGCAGTGCTGCACCGAGGAGCTCCTACAATGAGCAGTTCTTC
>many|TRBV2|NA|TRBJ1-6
CASGNGRAGNSPLHF
TGTGCCAGCGGTAACGGCAGGGCCGGGAATTCACCCCTCCACTTT
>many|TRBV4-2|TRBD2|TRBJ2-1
CASSQEGLAINEQFF
TGTGCCAGCAGCCAAGAGGGACTAGCTATCAATGAGCAGTTCTTC
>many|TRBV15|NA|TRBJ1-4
CATSRLPGSLNEKLFF
TGTGCCACCAGCAGGTTGCCCGGGTCACTTAATGAAAAACTGTTTTTT
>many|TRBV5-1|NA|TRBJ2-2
CASSLERDTGELFF
TGCGCCAGCAGCTTGGAGCGGGACACCGGGGAGCTGTTTTTT
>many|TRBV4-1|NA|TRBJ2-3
CASSPTTMIAKPDTQYF
TGCGCCAGCAGCCCGACAACCATGATCGCCAAACCAGATACGCAGTATTTT
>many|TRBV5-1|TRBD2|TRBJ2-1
CASSFMRGRPYSYNEQFF
TGCGCCAGCAGCTTTATGCGGGGGAGGCCGTACAGCTACAATGAGCAGTTCTTC
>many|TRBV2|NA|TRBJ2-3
CAGSRPGGVTQYF
TGTGCCGGATCGAGACCAGGGGGGGTTACGCAGTATTTT
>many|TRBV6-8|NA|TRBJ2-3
CASSSGSILTGSTDTQYF
TGTGCCAGCAGTTCGGGCAGTATCCTAACGGGCAGCACAGATACGCAGTATTTT
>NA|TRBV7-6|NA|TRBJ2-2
CASSLRTTFTGELFF
TGTGCCAGCAGCTTAAGGACTACCTTCACCGGGGAGCTGTTTTTT
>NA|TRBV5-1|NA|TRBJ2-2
CASSLVGGPPNTGELFF
TGCGCCAGCAGCTTGGTTGGGGGGCCACCGAACACCGGGGAGCTGTTTTTT
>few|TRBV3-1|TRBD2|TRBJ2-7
CAFCLLHFVGLPTLEQYF
TGTGCCTTCTGTTTATTGCATTTTGTGGGACTACCCACACTCGAGCAGTACTTC
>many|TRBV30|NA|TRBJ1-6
CAWRLGPFNSPLHF
TGTGCCTGGAGACTCGGGCCATTTAATTCACCCCTCCACTTT
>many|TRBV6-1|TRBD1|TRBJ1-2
CAGTGDYGYTF
TGTGCCGGCACAGGGGACTATGGCTACACCTTC
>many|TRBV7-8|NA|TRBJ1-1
CASKRQNTEAFF
TGTGCCAGCAAGCGACAGAACACTGAAGCTTTCTTT
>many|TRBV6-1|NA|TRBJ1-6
CASSEAREIKSPLHF
TGTGCCAGCAGTGAAGCAAGGGAAATCAAGTCACCCCTCCACTTT
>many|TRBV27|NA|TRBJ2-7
CASSPLGARSYEQYF
TGTGCCAGCAGTCCGCTCGGGGCGCGCTCCTACGAGCAGTACTTC
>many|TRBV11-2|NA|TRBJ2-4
CASSSLRGAKNIQYF
TGTGCCAGCAGCTCCCTCAGAGGAGCCAAAAACATTCAGTACTTC
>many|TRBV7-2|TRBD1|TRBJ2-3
CASSPRGGRTDTQYF
TGTGCCAGCAGCCCACGAGGGGGCCGCACAGATACGCAGTATTTT
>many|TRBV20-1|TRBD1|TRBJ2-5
CSARRTGVQETQYF
TGCAGTGCTAGACGGACAGGGGTACAAGAGACCCAGTACTTC
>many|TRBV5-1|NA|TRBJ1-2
CASSLVALNYGYTF
TGCGCCAGCAGCTTGGTGGCACTGAACTATGGCTACACCTTC
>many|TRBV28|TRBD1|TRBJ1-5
CAARGQGNQPQHF
TGTGCCGCTCGGGGACAGGGGAATCAGCCCCAGCATTTT
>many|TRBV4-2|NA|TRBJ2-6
CASSQVRRNSGANVLTF
TGTGCCAGCAGCCAAGTTAGAAGGAACTCTGGGGCCAACGTCCTGACTTTC
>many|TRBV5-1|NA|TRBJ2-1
CASSHTAFPFPEQFF
TGCGCCAGCAGCCACACGGCTTTTCCCTTCCCTGAGCAGTTCTTC
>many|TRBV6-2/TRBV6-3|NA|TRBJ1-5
CASSYRAREPQHF
TGTGCCAGCAGTTACAGGGCCAGGGAGCCCCAGCATTTT
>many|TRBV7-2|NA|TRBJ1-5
CASSLFLGVDQPQHF
TGTGCCAGCAGCTTATTCTTAGGAGTGGATCAGCCCCAGCATTTT
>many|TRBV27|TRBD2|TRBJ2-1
CASSLSRSARGLAGDRFF
TGTGCCAGCAGTTTATCGAGGTCGGCCCGGGGACTAGCGGGAGATAGATTCTTC
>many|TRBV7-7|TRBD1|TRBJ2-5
CASSFTGVRETQYF
TGTGCTAGCAGCTTCACAGGGGTTCGAGAGACCCAGTACTTC
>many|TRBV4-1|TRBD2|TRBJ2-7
CASSQVGLASEQYF
TGCGCCAGCAGCCAAGTGGGACTAGCAAGTGAGCAGTACTTC
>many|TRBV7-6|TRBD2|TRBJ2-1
CASSRLAGGYNEQFF
TGTGCCAGCAGCCGTCTAGCGGGGGGTTACAATGAGCAGTTCTTC
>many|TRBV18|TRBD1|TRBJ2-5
CASSPRTGPYQETQYF
TGTGCCAGCTCACCAAGGACAGGGCCCTACCAAGAGACCCAGTACTTC
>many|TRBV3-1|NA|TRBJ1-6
CASSQETALYSPLHF
TGTGCCAGCAGCCAAGAAACAGCCTTGTATTCACCCCTCCACTTT
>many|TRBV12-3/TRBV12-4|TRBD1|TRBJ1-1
CASSFYGDRYTEAFF
TGTGCCAGCAGTTTTTATGGGGACAGGTACACTGAAGCTTTCTTT